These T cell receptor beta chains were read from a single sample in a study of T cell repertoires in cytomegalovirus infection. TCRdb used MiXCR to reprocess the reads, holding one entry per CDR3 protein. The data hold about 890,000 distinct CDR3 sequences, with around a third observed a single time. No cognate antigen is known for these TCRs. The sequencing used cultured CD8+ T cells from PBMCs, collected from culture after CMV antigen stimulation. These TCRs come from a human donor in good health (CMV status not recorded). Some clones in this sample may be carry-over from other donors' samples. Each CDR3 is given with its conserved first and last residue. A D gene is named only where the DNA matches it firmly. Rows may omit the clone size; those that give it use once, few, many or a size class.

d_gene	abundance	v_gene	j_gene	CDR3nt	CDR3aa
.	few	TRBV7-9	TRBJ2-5	TGTGCCAGCAGCTTAGATAGGGAGAGTCCAAGGACCCAGTACTTC	CASSLDRESPRTQYF
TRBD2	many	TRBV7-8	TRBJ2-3	TGTGCCAGCAGCTTACCCACTAGCGGGGGCCATTACACAGATACGCAGTATTTT	CASSLPTSGGHYTDTQYF
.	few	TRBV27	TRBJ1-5	TGTGCCAGCAGTTTATCGGGGGGCATGGGCAATCAGCCCCAGCATTTT	CASSLSGGMGNQPQHF
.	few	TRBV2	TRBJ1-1	TGTGCCAGCAGTGAAAGGGCAATTGAAGCTTTCTTT	CASSERAIEAFF
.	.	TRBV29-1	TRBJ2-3	TGCAGCGTTGAGGGATCCGTTGACAGAACGGGGAGTCGGGCTAGCACAGATACGCAGTATTTT	CSVEGSVDRTGSRASTDTQYF
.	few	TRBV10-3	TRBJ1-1	TGTGCCATCAGTGACAGTCCCCCTGAAGCTTTCTTT	CAISDSPPEAFF
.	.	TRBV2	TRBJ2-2	TGTGCCAGCATTCAGGGGGGCGGGGAGCTGTTTTTT	CASIQGGGELFF
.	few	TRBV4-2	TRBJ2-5	TGTGCCAGCAGCCAAGAGGTGAGGGTCGGAGAGACCCAGTACTTC	CASSQEVRVGETQYF
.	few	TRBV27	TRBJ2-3	TGTGCCAGCAGCAGAAGGGGGACCGGGACTAAACGGGATACGCAGTATTTT	CASSRRGTGTKRDTQYF
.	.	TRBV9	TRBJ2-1	TGTGCCAGCAGCACCAAGAACAATGAGCAGTTCTTC	CASSTKNNEQFF
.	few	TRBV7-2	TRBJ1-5	TGTGCCAGCAGCCATTTTGATAGCAATCAGCCCCAGCATTTT	CASSHFDSNQPQHF